This is a list of T cell receptor beta chains from one sample in a study of control samples from healthy donors and cancer patients. The table came from immunoSEQ multiplex PCR; TCRdb's copy has only in-frame clones and leaves some out. The sample holds 170,000 or so clones, roughly 94% seen once. The sequencing sample was made of blood. The receptor set was obtained from a woman under 30 in good health. The conserved cysteine and the conserved F or W are not part of the CDR3 here. Each record gives: V gene, CDR3 length, clone size, J gene, CDR3 protein. A row's size may be missing; if present it is once, few, many or a size class.

TRBV5-1	13	NA	TRBJ1-1	ASSPGLDPNTEAF
TRBV24-1	14	NA	TRBJ2-3	ATSDRGRLSTDTQY
TRBV19	14	NA	TRBJ1-6	ASSIDWRRDNSPLH
TRBV11-3	12	NA	TRBJ1-6	ASSLGGSYSPLH
TRBV12-3/TRBV12-4	9	few	TRBJ1-5	ASSLGQPQH
TRBV5-4	12	NA	TRBJ2-7	ASSLAGTRSEQY
TRBV7-9	13	once	TRBJ1-2	ASSLETGGRGGYT
TRBV5-4	14	NA	TRBJ2-1	ASSLAGGGPYNEQF
TRBV5-1	10	NA	TRBJ1-6	ASSSPNSPLH
TRBV19	11	NA	TRBJ2-5	ASSRDAQETQY
TRBV6-5	13	NA	TRBJ1-4	ASSYSGGSGEKLF
TRBV4-2	15	NA	TRBJ1-1	ASSHETATFMNTEAF
TRBV14	11	few	TRBJ2-3	ASSQVDLNTQY
TRBV28	10	NA	TRBJ1-6	ASRGTNSPLH
TRBV12-3/TRBV12-4	11	NA	TRBJ2-2	ASTMGQTGELF
TRBV27	14	NA	TRBJ2-3	ASSPLRGSSTDTQY
TRBV5-1	14	once	TRBJ2-5	ASSLESSGMGGTQY
TRBV3-1/TRBV3-2	12	once	TRBJ2-7	ASSPRGNLYEQY
TRBV25-1	13	NA	TRBJ1-6	ASSESNGSNSPLH
TRBV5-1	10	NA	TRBJ1-1	ASGAQDREAF
TRBV5-1	14	NA	TRBJ1-1	ASSLLTHTADTEAF
TRBV5-4	15	NA	TRBJ1-2	ASSLEGARSHNYGYT
TRBV5-1	11	NA	TRBJ2-1	ASSRDPYNEQF
TRBV28	13	NA	TRBJ1-6	ASSFQGAGNSPLH
TRBV7-9	10	NA	TRBJ1-4	ASGPGDEKLF
TRBV10-3	11	NA	TRBJ2-7	AISPGGSYEQY
TRBV7-9	10	NA	TRBJ1-1	ASSPTNTEAF
TRBV3-1/TRBV3-2	11	NA	TRBJ1-2	ASSRGGAYGYT
TRBV4-1	11	NA	TRBJ2-7	ASSQEGAYEQY
TRBV6-5	9	NA	TRBJ2-7	ASATSYEQY
TRBV7-9	13	NA	TRBJ2-3	ASTHTGRNTDTQY
TRBV7-8	14	NA	TRBJ1-5	ASSYTGTGVNQPQH
TRBV11-2	17	NA	TRBJ1-3	ASSLEGLVRRLSGNTIY
TRBV21-1	17	NA	TRBJ2-3	ASSKGWGTENTSTDTQY
TRBV7-9	14	NA	TRBJ1-2	ASSPQGYRGGYGYT
TRBV24-1	14	NA	TRBJ2-3	ATSARRQGATDTQY
TRBV15	12	NA	TRBJ1-4	ATSTRGWGEKLF
TRBV7-3	11	NA	TRBJ1-1	ASSLELNTEAF
TRBV7-9	15	NA	TRBJ1-4	ASSSPAGGSTNEKLF
TRBV7-2	10	NA	TRBJ2-5	ASSIRGETQY
TRBV5-1	13	NA	TRBJ2-1	ASSFERTSYNEQF
TRBV5-1	12	NA	TRBJ1-5	ASSPGNSNQPQH
TRBV3-1/TRBV3-2	13	NA	TRBJ1-1	ASSQRTPVNTEAF
TRBV20-1	9	NA	TRBJ2-3	SAKPTDTQY
TRBV6-6	11	NA	TRBJ1-2	ASRMDRVGGYT